The clone carrying this TCR beta chain was counted only a few times. These data come from a study of blood T cell repertoires in COVID-19. Study-wide context: COVID-19 samples from acute and convalescent phases originated in the United States, Italy and Spain. In each case, the material was cDNA or gDNA derived from T cells, B-cell-depleted T cells, or PBMCs.

Trimming took 2 bases from V and 10 from J, leaving 17 bases between them. The V gene's germline CDR1 is SNHLY and CDR2 FYNNEI. This CDR3 comprises 14 residues. Under the authors' procedure: Amplification of reference gene primers provided the estimated nucleated cell counts. Sequencing used immunoSEQ multiplex PCR; TCRdb keeps in-frame clones, though not all of them. The DNA was the basis for D and trimming; V, J and clone size are from that table. The table includes about 210,000 clones, around four fifths detected once. This clonotype was sampled from a man between 50 and 59 years old with active or convalescent COVID-19. The sequenced sample consisted of peripheral blood. The rearrangement joins TRBV2 to TRBJ1-1; no definite D call. The CDR3 sequence is CASSEPGSLERAFF. The CDR3 DNA reads as TGTGCCAGCAGTGAACCCGGGAGCCTGGAGCGAGCTTTCTTT.